The 30 T cell receptor beta chains reported below all come from one sample, sequenced in a study of radiation and T cells in renal cell carcinoma. This table comes from immunoSEQ multiplex PCR, and its TCRdb copy is limited to in-frame clones, with some not included. The sample has tens of thousands of clones, 65% to 85% seen once. Time point described: baseline pretreatment blood. Treatment in this sample: 15 Gy SBRT to primary tumor, nephrectomy 4 weeks later. Source: blood, taken from a patient whose treatment included radiotherapy and nephrectomy. These receptors came from a man in his 60s with renal cell carcinoma.

The chain joins TRBV12-5 to TRBJ2-7; 9 positions agree with TRBD2. Unmatched junction bases numbered 16, after V lost 1 base and J lost 6 bases. There are 18 residues in the CDR3. In germline, CDR1 is LGHNT, CDR2 FRNRAP. For the CDR3, the DNA is TGTGCTAGTGGTTTGGAATGGGGGCAGGGGACTAGCCAGATCGAGCAGTACGTC. Translated, it gives CASGLEWGQGTSQIEQYV.

Only a few counts were recorded for this clone. The chain joins TRBV7-9 to TRBJ2-6; D ambiguous. The germline V and J ends were trimmed by 5 bases and 4 bases, with 15 bases remaining between them. This CDR3 spans 16 amino acids. CDR1 and CDR2 (germline): SEHNR, FQNEAQ (reference sequence). The CDR3 is CASSQSRGSGANVLTF. In DNA form, the CDR3 reads TGTGCCAGCAGCCAGAGTCGAGGTTCGGGGGCCAACGTCCTGACTTTC.

The chain is built from TRBV9 and TRBJ1-4; D not certain. The V and J ends lost 0 bases and 8 bases respectively, with 14 bases between them. Per the germline V gene, CDR1 is SGDLS and CDR2 is YYNGEE. The CDR3 consists of 15 residues. CDR3 nucleotides: TGTGCCAGCAGCGTAGCTCCGGGTTTTGGAGAAAAACTGTTTTTT. Its protein is CASSVAPGFGEKLFF.

The chain joins TRBV6-1 to TRBJ1-4; 9 bases map to TRBD1. With V trimmed by 4 bases and J by 6 bases, 9 bases remained unmatched. Germline V gene lookup returns CDR1 MNHNS and CDR2 SASEGT. The CDR3 is 16 residues long. DNA for the CDR3: TGTGCCAGCAGTGCCACGACAGGGGGAACGGATGAAAAACTGTTTTTT. It codes for CASSATTGGTDEKLFF.

The CDR3 DNA follows: TGTGCCAGCAGCTTATATGGGGGGCCCAGCAATGAGCAGTTCTTC. Protein product: CASSLYGGPSNEQFF. V is TRBV11-3 and J is TRBJ2-1; the D call may be TRBD1 or TRBD2 (6 bases each). In germline, CDR1 is SGHNT, CDR2 YENEEA. V gave up 2 bases and J gave up 6 bases, with 14 bases separating them. There are 15 residues in the CDR3.

Concerning this clone: Relative to the germline gene, one junction end is altered; a read error may explain this. CDR3 residues: CASSPWDRSSNEQFF. The CDR3 region has the DNA TGCGCCAGCAGCCCCTGGGACAGATCCTCCAATGAGCAGTTCTTC. The chain recombines TRBV5-1 with TRBJ2-1, with 7 bases aligning to TRBD1. Germline CDR1 and CDR2: SGHRS and YFSETQ. This CDR3 region has 15 residues.

The chain is built from TRBV5-1 and TRBJ2-1, with D hard to call. Germline CDR1 reads SGHRS; CDR2 reads YFSETQ. With 2 bases removed from V and 0 bases from J, the gap between germline ends came to 12 bases. The CDR3 totals 16 residues. CDR3 sequence: CASSFRTASSYNEQFF. Here the CDR3 DNA reads TGCGCCAGCAGCTTCCGGACCGCCTCCTCCTACAATGAGCAGTTCTTC.

The chain employs TRBV19 and TRBJ1-2; tentative D call: TRBD1 (5 bases). Germline V lookup: CDR1 LNHDA, CDR2 SQIVND (reference sequence). Trimming took off 10 bases at V and 7 bases at J, with 16 bases between the two ends. CDR3 length equals 12 residues. The CDR3 DNA sequence: TGTGCCACTGCGGCCTCCGGGGGTGGCTACACCTTC. Its translation is CATAASGGGYTF.

This chain joins TRBV19 and TRBJ2-5; weak D call: TRBD1 (5 bases). From germline, CDR1 is LNHDA and CDR2 SQIVND (reference sequence). This CDR3 spans 13 amino acids. Trimming pared 7 bases from V and 1 base from J, leaving 10 bases between. The CDR3 sequence is CASIDSFQETQYF. The CDR3 DNA is TGTGCCAGTATTGACAGCTTCCAAGAGACCCAGTACTTC.

The chain combines TRBV2 with TRBJ2-3, with D hard to call. CDR1 is SNHLY, CDR2 FYNNEI, per germline. Trimming shortened V by 1 base and J by 3 bases, and 5 bases separated the two germline ends. The CDR3 is 13 amino acids. CDR3 DNA sequence: TGTGCCAGCAGTGAAGATTCGACAGATACGCAGTATTTT. As protein: CASSEDSTDTQYF.

The sample holds one count of this clone. This sequence joins TRBV7-8 and TRBJ1-1, with D possibly being TRBD1 (5 bases). The CDR3 contains 15 residues. Deletions cut 4 bases from V and 1 base from J, with 13 bases between. Germline lookup yields CDR1 SGHVS and CDR2 FQNEAQ. The CDR3 nucleotides are TGTGCCAGCAGCTCTTTTAACGGGGGGAACACTGAAGCTTTCTTT. This translates into CASSSFNGGNTEAFF.

This clone was detected only a few times. This sequence joins TRBV12-5 and TRBJ1-1; unclear D gene. CDR1 LGHNT and CDR2 FRNRAP come from the germline V gene. CDR3 size: 15 residues. V was clipped by 6 bases and J by 1 base, with 15 bases between them. This CDR3 is CASGPAFGGNTEAFF. The CDR3 DNA reads TGTGCTAGTGGCCCCGCGTTTGGAGGGAACACTGAAGCTTTCTTT.

The chain is built from TRBV11-3 and TRBJ2-1; possible D gene TRBD2, 7 bases. Germline V gives CDR1 SGHNT, CDR2 YENEEA. This CDR3 contains 16 residues. V was cut by 4 bases and J by 10 bases, with 23 bases left in between. The CDR3 coding sequence is TGTGCCAGCAGCTCGCTGTGGGGGGGCCGGCCGGGCGAGCAGTTCTTC. It is translated as CASSSLWGGRPGEQFF.

This clone was seen a single time. The chain couples TRBV19 to TRBJ1-3, with D possibly being TRBD1 (5 bases). In germline, CDR1 is LNHDA, CDR2 SQIVND (reference sequence). With 10 bases removed from V and 0 bases from J, the gap between germline ends came to 16 bases. The CDR3 is made up of 15 amino acids. The CDR3 sequence: CATRASTVSGNTIYF. The CDR3 DNA sequence: TGTGCCACCCGAGCCTCGACAGTCTCTGGAAACACCATATATTTT.

The genes are TRBV11-2 and TRBJ1-1; TRBD1 agrees at 7 bases. The length of the CDR3 is 15 residues. Trimming at V came to 5 bases and at J to 5 bases, leaving 11 bases not matched to a gene. Germline assignment: CDR1 SGHAT and CDR2 FQNNGV. The CDR3 loop reads CASSIGQALWTEAFF. CDR3 sequence (DNA): TGTGCCAGCAGCATCGGACAGGCGCTGTGGACTGAAGCTTTCTTT.

This clone was counted only a few times. V is TRBV10-3 and J is TRBJ2-2, with D unclear. The ends were cut back, 3 bases at V and 10 bases at J, with 9 bases in the middle. Germline values: CDR1 ENHRY, CDR2 SYGVKD. The CDR3 spans 12 residues. The CDR3 loop reads CAISEQSEELFF. The CDR3 DNA reads TGTGCCATCAGTGAACAATCTGAGGAGCTGTTTTTT.

The chain has TRBV14 and TRBJ1-3; D is unclear. The CDR3 is made up of 13 amino acids. The V and J ends lost 4 bases and 0 bases respectively, with 4 bases between them. Germline CDR1 and CDR2: SGHDN and FVKESK. In DNA, the CDR3 is TGTGCCAGCAGCCTCAGCTCTGGAAACACCATATATTTT. This codes for CASSLSSGNTIYF. Drawing the rest from reference TRBV14 and TRBJ1-3, the complete variable domain is EAGVTQFPSHSVIEKGQTVTLRCDPISGHDNLYWYRRVMGKEIKFLLHFVKESKQDESGMPNNRFLAERTGGTYSTLKVQPAELEDSGVYFCASSLSSGNTIYFGEGSWLTVV.

This clone turned up a few times. The V call is TRBV5-4, the J call TRBJ2-5, with no clear D. Germline CDR1 is SGHNT and CDR2 is YYREEE (reference sequence). Trimming removed 0 bases at V and 7 bases at J, with 4 bases between. The CDR3 has 11 amino acids. For the CDR3, the DNA is TGTGCCAGCAGCTTGGACGGGACCCAGTACTTC. Its protein is CASSLDGTQYF. The variable domain in full, with the rest retrieved from reference TRBV5-4 and TRBJ2-5, is ETGVTQSPTHLIKTRGQQVTLRCSSQSGHNTVSWYQQALGQGPQFIFQYYREEENGRGNFPPRFSGLQFPNYSSELNVNALELDDSALYLCASSLDGTQYFGPGTRLLVL.

The gene calls are TRBV30 and TRBJ1-6; 9 bases match TRBD1. V was pared by 3 bases and J by 11 bases, with 8 bases of the junction left unmatched. Germline CDR1 reads GTSNPN; CDR2 reads SVGIG (reference sequence). The CDR3 is 14 amino acids. CDR3 sequence (DNA): TGTGCCTGGAGGCCCCGACAGGGGGGGACACCCCTCCACTTT. Translated, it gives CAWRPRQGGTPLHF.

CDR3: CASSTRRAPSGNTIYF. CDR3 in DNA: TGTGCCAGTAGTACCCGCAGGGCCCCAAGTGGAAACACCATATATTTT. The V gene is TRBV19, the J gene TRBJ1-3; perhaps TRBD1 as D (5 bases). The CDR3 loop spans 16 amino acids. CDR1 and CDR2 (germline): LNHDA, SQIVND (reference sequence). V lost 4 bases, J lost 3 bases, and 16 bases lay in between.

V and J are TRBV4-1 and TRBJ2-3; 10 bases line up with TRBD1. Germline CDR1 reads MGHRA; CDR2 reads YSYEKL. The CDR3 runs 16 residues. The J segment lost 3 bases and the V segment lost 5 bases, leaving 8 bases of the junction unmatched. The CDR3 nucleotides read TGCGCCAGCAGCTCCCTGTCGGGACAGGGGACAGATACGCAGTATTTT. As protein: CASSSLSGQGTDTQYF.

V gene TRBV4-1 combines with J gene TRBJ1-1; weak D call: TRBD1 (6 bases). Per the germline V gene, CDR1 is MGHRA and CDR2 is YSYEKL. This CDR3 region has 16 residues. Trimming stripped 1 base from V and 1 base from J, with 13 bases between. CDR3 loop: CASSQAGTFANTEAFF. The CDR3 DNA sequence: TGCGCCAGCAGCCAAGCGGGGACATTCGCGAACACTGAAGCTTTCTTT.

CDR3 bases: TGTGCCAGCAGCTTGAGTCGACGGGGCTCCAGGGGTGAAAAACTGTTTTTT. It translates to CASSLSRRGSRGEKLFF. J is TRBJ1-4 and V is TRBV5-6, with D perhaps TRBD1 (6 bases). The V and J ends lost 1 base and 7 bases respectively, with 20 bases between them. The germline gives CDR1 SGHDT, CDR2 YYEEEE. This CDR3 has 17 amino acids. The complete variable domain, with remaining parts taken from reference TRBV5-6 and TRBJ1-4, reads DAGVTQSPTHLIKTRGQQVTLRCSPKSGHDTVSWYQQALGQGPQFIFQYYEEEERQRGNFPDRFSGHQFPNYSSELNVNALLLGDSALYLCASSLSRRGSRGEKLFFGSGTQLSVL.

The rearrangement uses TRBV30 and TRBJ1-6; D is undetermined. Germline V lookup: CDR1 GTSNPN, CDR2 SVGIG (reference sequence). The CDR3 is 15 residues long. Trimming pared 1 base from V and 0 bases from J, leaving 7 bases between. DNA of the CDR3: TGTGCCTGGAGTGAGGCGAGCTCCTATAATTCACCCCTCCACTTT. It is translated as CAWSEASSYNSPLHF.

This chain connects TRBV5-5 to TRBJ2-2; D is undetermined. V shed 0 bases and J shed 4 bases, with 7 bases lying between them. The CDR3 runs 14 residues. Germline CDR1 SGHKS, CDR2 YYEKEE (reference sequence). CDR3 protein: CASSLGAATGELFF. The CDR3 coding sequence is TGTGCCAGCAGCTTGGGGGCCGCCACCGGGGAGCTGTTTTTT.

This clone was picked up a small number of times. The J gene is TRBJ1-1, the V gene TRBV29-1, with D possibly TRBD1 on 6 matching bases. V lost 4 bases to trimming and J lost 0 bases, with 21 bases between them. The CDR3 extends over 17 amino acids. CDR1 and CDR2 from the germline V gene are SQVTM and ANQGSEA. CDR3 sequence reads: CSVGGAGTGTLNTEAFF. The CDR3 DNA reads TGCAGCGTTGGGGGGGCCGGGACGGGGACCTTGAACACTGAAGCTTTCTTT.

In this sample, this clone turned up once. The CDR3 spells CAWSVSGSNQPQHF. CDR3 nucleotides: TGTGCCTGGAGTGTATCCGGTAGCAATCAGCCCCAGCATTTT. This chain connects TRBV30 to TRBJ1-5; D remains ambiguous. Germline lookup yields CDR1 GTSNPN and CDR2 SVGIG (reference sequence). Trimming removed 0 bases at V and 0 bases at J, with 6 bases between. The CDR3 spans 14 residues.

This sequence joins TRBV5-1 and TRBJ1-3; TRBD1 is a possible D gene (6 bases). The CDR3 is 15 amino acids. Germline V gene sequence: CDR1 SGHRS, CDR2 YFSETQ. V lost 2 bases to trimming and J lost 0 bases, with 9 bases between them. In nucleotides, the CDR3 is TGCGCCAGCAGCTTCGGACAGATCTCTGGAAACACCATATATTTT. Its protein is CASSFGQISGNTIYF.

This clone has more than one count but fewer than ten. J is TRBJ1-1 and V is TRBV7-6; D perhaps matches TRBD1 (6 bases). V was trimmed by 0 bases and J by 0 bases, leaving 11 bases between them. The CDR3 runs to 16 residues. CDR1 SGHVS and CDR2 FNYEAQ come from the germline V gene. The CDR3 loop reads CASSLAGAGMNTEAFF. The DNA for the CDR3 is TGTGCCAGCAGCTTAGCGGGGGCAGGGATGAACACTGAAGCTTTCTTT. Using reference TRBV7-6 and TRBJ1-1 for the parts outside the CDR3, the full variable domain is GAGVSQSPRYKVTKRGQDVALRCDPISGHVSLYWYRQALGQGPEFLTYFNYEAQQDKSGLPNDRFSAERPEGSISTLTIQRTEQRDSAMYRCASSLAGAGMNTEAFFGQGTRLTVV.

The rearrangement links TRBV28 to TRBJ1-2; tentative D call: TRBD1 (5 bases). CDR3 length equals 15 residues. V dropped 6 bases and J dropped 7 bases, with 21 bases sitting between them. The germline V gene encodes CDR1 MDHEN and CDR2 SYDVKM. The CDR3 here is CASRDDRFRESGYTF. CDR3 bases: TGTGCCAGCAGAGACGACAGATTTAGGGAGTCTGGCTACACCTTC.